These 8 T cell receptor beta chains were sequenced from one sample in a study of regulatory dendritic cells for organ transplantation. Profiled with immunoSEQ multiplex PCR; TCRdb holds only in-frame clones, not every one. The sample shows 25,000 to 30,000 clones, 75% to 80% of them seen only once. The sequenced sample consisted of memory CD4+ T cells from blood. Subset specified: CD45RO+ memory T cells. The receptors derive from a human donor in good health.

The rearrangement uses TRBV21-1 and TRBJ2-4; TRBD1 is the table's D call, not checked against the DNA. TRBV21-1 is labeled a pseudogene. This CDR3 is built from 16 residues. The CDR3 spells CASSNRVSENKNIQYF. CDR3 DNA sequence: TGTGCCAGCAGCAACAGGGTCAGCGAGAACAAAAACATTCAGTACTTC.

The genes are TRBV18 and TRBJ1-1, with 9 bases aligning to TRBD1. The CDR3 has 16 residues. Germline V CDR1 and CDR2: KGHSH, LQKENI. Trimming at V came to 2 bases and at J to 2 bases, leaving 6 bases not matched to a gene. The CDR3 spells CASSPTRTGVNTEAFF. CDR3 bases: TGTGCCAGCTCACCAACCCGGACAGGGGTAAACACTGAAGCTTTCTTT.

This CDR3 is CASSASPGSTDTQYF. The CDR3, as DNA: TGTGCCAGCAGTGCCTCTCCCGGGAGCACAGATACGCAGTATTTT. The chain combines TRBV6-4 with TRBJ2-3; D remains unclear. Germline assignment: CDR1 MRHNA and CDR2 SNTAGT. This CDR3 comprises 15 residues. The ends were cut back, 4 bases at V and 0 bases at J, with 11 bases in the middle.

The V call is TRBV18, the J call TRBJ1-5; tentatively, D is TRBD1 (6 bases). This CDR3 contains 17 residues. Looked up from germline, CDR1 is KGHSH and CDR2 is LQKENI. Trimming took off 6 bases at V and 6 bases at J, with 24 bases between the two ends. The CDR3 region has the DNA TGTGCCAGCTCCCGAAACAGGGCCCCCCAGGGGAGTCAGCCCCAGCATTTT. This gives the protein CASSRNRAPQGSQPQHF.

This clone has more than one count but fewer than ten. This CDR3 reads CASSGATEAFF. For the CDR3, the DNA is TGTGCCAGCAGCGGGGCCACTGAAGCTTTCTTT. V gene TRBV9 combines with J gene TRBJ1-1; D is ambiguous. The length of the CDR3 is 11 residues. The V gene lost 3 bases and the J gene lost 4 bases, with 4 bases spanning the gap. Germline CDR1 SGDLS, CDR2 YYNGEE.

This sequence joins TRBV30 and TRBJ1-2, with 10 bases matching TRBD1. CDR1 and CDR2 from the germline V gene are GTSNPN and SVGIG (reference sequence). Losses at the gene ends were 2 bases for V and 4 bases for J; bases not matched to a gene: 7. The CDR3 extends over 15 amino acids. The CDR3 DNA reads TGTGCCTGGAGTTCTCGGGACAGGGGAGTCTATGGCTACACCTTC. Amino acids: CAWSSRDRGVYGYTF. Looking up the rest from reference TRBV30 and TRBJ1-2 gives the full variable domain: SQTIHQWPATLVQPVGSPLSLECTVEGTSNPNLYWYRQAAGRGLQLLFYSVGIGQISSEVPQNLSASRPQDRQFILSSKKLLLSDSGFYLCAWSSRDRGVYGYTFGSGTRLTVV.

The chain links TRBV18 to TRBJ2-3; TRBD1 is a possible D gene (6 bases). Trimming removed 3 bases at V and 2 bases at J, with 12 bases between. Germline lookup yields CDR1 KGHSH and CDR2 LQKENI. The CDR3 has 15 residues. The chain's CDR3 is CASSPGQILTDTQYF. Here the CDR3 DNA reads TGTGCCAGCTCACCGGGACAAATACTCACAGATACGCAGTATTTT.

The chain has TRBV30 and TRBJ2-3; maybe TRBD2 (6 bases). The CDR3 has 15 residues. With 2 bases removed from V and 0 bases from J, the gap between germline ends came to 12 bases. Germline CDR1 is GTSNPN and CDR2 is SVGIG (reference sequence). In nucleotides, the CDR3 is TGTGCCTGGAGTAGATCCAGCGGGAGCACAGATACGCAGTATTTT. Its protein product is CAWSRSSGSTDTQYF. The whole variable domain, remainder taken from reference TRBV30 and TRBJ2-3, is SQTIHQWPATLVQPVGSPLSLECTVEGTSNPNLYWYRQAAGRGLQLLFYSVGIGQISSEVPQNLSASRPQDRQFILSSKKLLLSDSGFYLCAWSRSSGSTDTQYFGPGTRLTVL.